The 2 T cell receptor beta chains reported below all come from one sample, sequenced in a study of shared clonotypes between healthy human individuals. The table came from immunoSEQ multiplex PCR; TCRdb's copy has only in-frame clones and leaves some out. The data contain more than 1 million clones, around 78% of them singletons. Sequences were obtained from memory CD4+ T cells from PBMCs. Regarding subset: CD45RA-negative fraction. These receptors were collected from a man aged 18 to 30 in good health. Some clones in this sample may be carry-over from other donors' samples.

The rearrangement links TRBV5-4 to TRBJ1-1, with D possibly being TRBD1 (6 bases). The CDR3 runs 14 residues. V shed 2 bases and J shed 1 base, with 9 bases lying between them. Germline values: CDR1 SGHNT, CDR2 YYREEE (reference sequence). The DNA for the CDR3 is TGTGCCAGCAGCTTCCGCAGGGGGAACACTGAAGCTTTCTTT. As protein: CASSFRRGNTEAFF.

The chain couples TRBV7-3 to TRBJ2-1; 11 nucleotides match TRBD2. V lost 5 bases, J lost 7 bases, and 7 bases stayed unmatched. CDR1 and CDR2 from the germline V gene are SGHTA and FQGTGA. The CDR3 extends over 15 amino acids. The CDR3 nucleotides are TGTGCCAGCAGCCCTACTAGCGGGAGTTTAAATGAGCAGTTCTTC. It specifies CASSPTSGSLNEQFF.